The 30 T cell receptor beta chains given below trace back to one sample, sequenced in a study of blood T cells in healthy people across ages. With a J-beta primer mix and a sample-barcoded 5' primer, a second PCR ran about 6 to 11 cycles. MiXCR, applied by TCRdb to the 5' RACE reads, yields one record per CDR3 protein. The sample has fewer than 750,000 distinct CDR3 sequences, more than 45% seen once; the top ten hold less than 15%. The specimen sequenced was blood. The origin of the receptors is an elderly woman in good health.

In its sample, this clonotype was seen many times. The DNA of the CDR3 is TGTGCCAGTTCGCGGACCACTAAAAGGATGTACTTC. Translation gives CASSRTTKRMYF. The rearrangement uses TRBV7-2 and TRBJ2-7; no clear D. V lost 9 bases to trimming and J lost 12 bases, with 21 bases between them. The CDR3 covers 12 residues. Looked up from germline, CDR1 is SGHTA and CDR2 is FQGNSA.

Note on this clonotype: This may arise from a read error, as a much more abundant clone is one base away. V gene TRBV10-3 combines with J gene TRBJ2-7; 7 bases are a match to TRBD1. The ends lost 4 bases at V and 6 bases at J; junction bases unmatched: 9. The germline V gene has CDR1 ENHRY and CDR2 SYGVKD. The CDR3 sequence is 14 residues long. CDR3 bases: TGTGCCATCAGTGGAGATGGACAGGTGGCCGAGCAGTACTTC. Protein product: CAISGDGQVAEQYF.

This clonotype showed up many times. This chain uses TRBV20-1 with TRBJ1-5; D perhaps matches TRBD1 (5 bases). V dropped 5 bases and J dropped 6 bases, with 14 bases sitting between them. CDR1 and CDR2 from the germline V gene are DFQATT and SNEGSKA (reference sequence). The length of the CDR3 is 13 residues. CDR3 loop: CSASSQGLQPQHF. As DNA, the CDR3 is TGCAGTGCTTCTAGTCAGGGACTTCAGCCCCAGCATTTT.

This clonotype was detected ten times or more. The DNA for the CDR3 is TGTGCCAGCTCACCGGGACAGTACGAGCAGTACTTC. Translation gives CASSPGQYEQYF. This chain uses TRBV18 with TRBJ2-7, with 7 positions matching TRBD1. Trimming at V came to 3 bases and at J to 4 bases, leaving 0 bases not matched to a gene. The CDR3 consists of 12 residues. CDR1 is KGHSH and CDR2 is LQKENI in the germline V gene.

In this sample, this clonotype turned up many times. CDR3: CASKRLPTRRLSYEQYF. CDR3 nucleotides: TGTGCCAGCAAGCGATTACCCACACGGAGACTTTCCTACGAGCAGTACTTC. This chain links TRBV28 with TRBJ2-7; no reliable D call. V was trimmed by 7 bases and J by 1 base, leaving 23 bases between them. The CDR3 spans 17 residues. Per germline, CDR1 MDHEN and CDR2 SYDVKM.

This chain joins TRBV6-1 and TRBJ1-2; 7 nucleotides line up with TRBD1. The CDR3 sequence is 15 residues long. The junction had 5 bases not matched to a gene; V was cut back by 2 bases and J by 2 bases. The V gene's germline CDR1 is MNHNS and CDR2 SASEGT. For the CDR3, the DNA is TGTGCCAGCAGTGAACGATTGGGACAGAACTATGGCTACACCTTC. Protein product: CASSERLGQNYGYTF.

With respect to this clonotype: At one end, the junction sequence differs from germline, possibly due to a read error. The chain carries TRBV7-2 and TRBJ2-3, with D maybe TRBD1 (6 bases). The germline gives CDR1 SGHTA, CDR2 FQGNSA. The CDR3 sequence is 14 residues long. The CDR3 nucleotides read TGTGCCAGCAGCTGGGGGACAAGCACAGATATGCAGTATTTT. Its translation: CASSWGTSTDMQYF.

As for this clonotype: Just one base apart from a much larger clone, this may be a read error. This chain joins TRBV12-3 or TRBV12-4 and TRBJ2-1, with TRBD1 as a possible D gene (5 bases). There are 13 residues in the CDR3. The CDR3 is CVNRKGLVNEQFF. The DNA of the CDR3 is TGTGTTAACCGAAAGGGGCTGGTCAATGAGCAGTTCTTC.

This clonotype was seen repeatedly, ten times or more. The chain recombines TRBV6-1 with TRBJ2-1; D is perhaps TRBD2 (7 bases). In germline, CDR1 is MNHNS, CDR2 SASEGT. V lost 5 bases to trimming and J lost 8 bases, with 25 bases between them. The CDR3 sequence is 17 residues long. In DNA form, the CDR3 reads TGTGCCAGCAGTCAACAGGGACTAAGAGTCGGGTCACATGAGCAGTTCTTC. Amino acids: CASSQQGLRVGSHEQFF.

This clonotype was found a few times. J is TRBJ1-2 and V is TRBV27, with D possibly being TRBD1 (5 bases). Trimming took off 5 bases at V and 0 bases at J, with 13 bases between the two ends. Germline V gene lookup returns CDR1 MNHEY and CDR2 SMNVEV (reference sequence). The CDR3 contains 15 residues. The DNA for the CDR3 is TGTGCCAGCAGTCCGGGGGTCACCGCTAACTATGGCTACACCTTC. This encodes CASSPGVTANYGYTF.

Worth noting for this clonotype: At one end, the junction sequence differs from germline, possibly due to a read error. The V gene is TRBV7-6, the J gene TRBJ2-1; no firm D call. The CDR3 sequence is 13 residues long. Germline CDR1 reads SGHVS; CDR2 reads FNYEAQ. DNA for the CDR3: TGTGCCAGCAGCTTAAGGACCGACAATGAGCGGTTCTTC. Translating it yields CASSLRTDNERFF.

The J gene is TRBJ2-7, the V gene TRBV6-5; tentatively, D is TRBD2 (5 bases). The assigned J gene may be wrong: the sequence end matches TRBJ2-5 better. The CDR3 sequence is 14 residues long. Per the germline V gene, CDR1 is MNHEY and CDR2 is SVGAGI. CDR3 DNA: TGTGCCAGCAGTTCTGGCCCGGCGGGAGAGACCCAGTACTTC. The encoded protein is CASSSGPAGETQYF.

Worth noting for this clonotype: The junction shows a germline mismatch at one end, possibly a read error. The rearrangement uses TRBV7-3 and TRBJ2-1; 12 bases fit TRBD2. The CDR3 has 15 residues. Germline loops: CDR1 SGHTA, CDR2 FQGTGA. The CDR3 DNA is TGTGCCAGCAGCCGACTAGCGGGGGTGGGGAATGAGCTGTTCTTC. Amino acid sequence: CASSRLAGVGNELFF.

The genes are TRBV18 and TRBJ2-5; 13 bases line up with TRBD2. From germline, CDR1 is KGHSH and CDR2 LQKENI. With 6 bases clipped from V and 11 bases from J, the junction kept 9 bases outside the gene matches. The CDR3 runs to 14 residues. The CDR3 loop reads CASSPGLAGREQYF. In nucleotides, the CDR3 is TGTGCCAGCTCCCCGGGACTAGCGGGGCGGGAGCAGTACTTC.

The rearrangement links TRBV12-3 or TRBV12-4 to TRBJ1-5; 7 bases agree with TRBD1. The CDR3 runs 12 residues. V was clipped by 8 bases and J by 7 bases; unmatched bases: 5. CDR3 bases: TGTGCCAGCGGCCAGGGGGAGCAGCCCCAGCATTTT. It translates to CASGQGEQPQHF.

This clonotype was seen more than once but under ten times. This sequence joins TRBV28 and TRBJ2-7, with D perhaps matching TRBD1 (6 bases). V was pared by 2 bases and J by 4 bases, with 15 bases between. Germline values: CDR1 MDHEN, CDR2 SYDVKM. CDR3 length: 15 residues. The CDR3 sequence: CASSLRRDTSYEQYF. CDR3 nucleotide sequence: TGTGCCAGCAGTTTACGCCGGGACACTAGTTACGAGCAGTACTTC.

The rearrangement joins TRBV7-2 to TRBJ2-4; the D gene is possibly TRBD1 (6 bases). CDR1 and CDR2 (germline): SGHTA, FQGNSA. The CDR3 sequence is 18 residues long. V was shortened by 4 bases and J by 0 bases, with 19 bases between the two germline ends. CDR3 in amino acids: CASSSTPGAKLAKNIQYF. CDR3 nucleotide sequence: TGTGCCAGCAGCTCAACGCCAGGGGCGAAGTTAGCCAAAAACATTCAGTACTTC.

This clonotype was seen many times. CDR3 sequence reads: CASGRDLQETQYF. Written as DNA, the CDR3 is TGCGCCAGTGGTCGGGACTTACAAGAGACCCAGTACTTC. V and J are TRBV5-1 and TRBJ2-5; possibly TRBD2 for D (6 bases). Trimming cost V 8 bases and J 2 bases, with 13 bases left between them. This CDR3 has 13 residues. Germline V gene data show CDR1 as SGHRS and CDR2 as YFSETQ. Variable domain in full (rest from reference TRBV5-1 and TRBJ2-5): KAGVTQTPRYLIKTRGQQVTLSCSPISGHRSVSWYQQTPGQGLQFLFEYFSETQRNKGNFPGRFSGRQFSNSRSEMNVSTLELGDSALYLCASGRDLQETQYFGPGTRLLVL.

This clonotype has a handful of counts. The CDR3 bases are TGTGCCAGCAGTCGGGCGCCGGGACTCAGCACAGATACGCAGTATTTT. Its translation: CASSRAPGLSTDTQYF. The V and J genes are TRBV12-3 or TRBV12-4 and TRBJ2-3, with D tentatively TRBD2 (6 bases). V was shortened by 5 bases and J by 0 bases, with 15 bases between the two germline ends. The CDR3 sequence is 16 residues long.

V and J are TRBV4-1 and TRBJ2-7; D may correspond to TRBD1 or TRBD2 (5 bases each). The J call may be faulty, since TRBJ2-5 better matches the DNA end. The CDR3 covers 14 residues. Germline V gene data show CDR1 as MGHRA and CDR2 as YSYEKL. CDR3 protein: CASSQAGGIETQYF. DNA of the CDR3: TGCGCCAGCAGCCAAGCTGGGGGTATAGAGACCCAGTACTTC.

This clonotype has a single count. V gene TRBV6-6 combines with J gene TRBJ1-4; weak D call: TRBD1 (5 bases). CDR3 size: 13 residues. The germline V and J ends were trimmed by 5 bases and 8 bases, with 12 bases remaining between them. The germline gives CDR1 MNHNY, CDR2 SVGAGI (reference sequence). CDR3 amino acids: CASSHGGGEKLFF. As DNA, the CDR3 is TGTGCCAGCAGTCACGGGGGTGGCGAAAAACTGTTTTTT.

At least ten counts were recorded for this clonotype. The chain recombines TRBV2 with TRBJ2-7; 8 positions match TRBD1. Trimming took 3 bases from V and 5 from J; bases not matched to a gene: 9. Per germline, CDR1 SNHLY and CDR2 FYNNEI. The CDR3 covers 15 residues. CDR3 sequence reads: CASSDSRGLRDEQYF. The CDR3 DNA reads TGTGCCAGCAGTGATTCCAGGGGGCTCCGCGACGAGCAGTACTTC.

This clonotype was seen ten or more times. The chain recombines TRBV20-1 with TRBJ2-7; no definite D call. Germline CDR1 is DFQATT and CDR2 is SNEGSKA (reference sequence). The CDR3 sequence is 13 residues long. The CDR3 nucleotides are TGCAGCGGTGCAGTCTCGGCCTACTACGAGCAGTACTTC. Protein: CSGAVSAYYEQYF.

The V call is TRBV29-1, the J call TRBJ2-5; maybe TRBD1 (6 bases). Germline-derived CDR1 and CDR2 are SQVTM and ANQGSEA. This CDR3 region has 16 residues. V lost 1 base and J lost 11, with 26 bases in between. CDR3 coding DNA: TGCAGCGTTGAAGCTTGGGGTGCGCCCAGGGGCAATGAGCAGTACTTC. Protein product: CSVEAWGAPRGNEQYF. The whole variable domain, remainder taken from reference TRBV29-1 and TRBJ2-5, is SAVISQKPSRDICQRGTSLTIQCQVDSQVTMMFWYRQQPGQSLTLIATANQGSEATYESGFVIDKFPISRPNLTFSTLTVSNMSPEDSSIYLCSVEAWGAPRGNEQYFGPGTRLLVL.

The chain links TRBV11-1 to TRBJ2-5; 8 nucleotides match TRBD1. V was pared by 2 bases and J by 1 base, with 3 bases of the junction left unmatched. The CDR3 is made up of 15 amino acids. Germline CDR1 reads SGHAT; CDR2 reads FQDESV (reference sequence). CDR3 region: CASSLQGATQETQYF. The CDR3 bases are TGTGCCAGCAGCTTACAGGGGGCAACCCAAGAGACCCAGTACTTC.

In regard to this clonotype: Sequence at one end of the junction differs from germline and may be a read error. The CDR3 spells CSADRGTAETQYF. DNA of the CDR3: TGCAGCGCGGACAGGGGTACCGCAGAGACGCAGTATTTT. The gene calls are TRBV29-1 and TRBJ2-3; 9 nucleotides line up with TRBD1. This CDR3 spans 13 amino acids. Germline V gives CDR1 SQVTM, CDR2 ANQGSEA.

The rearrangement links TRBV2 to TRBJ2-1; D is unresolved. The CDR3 contains 12 residues. The germline V gene has CDR1 SNHLY and CDR2 FYNNEI. The germline V and J ends were trimmed by 7 bases and 10 bases, with 14 bases remaining between them. The chain's CDR3 is CASKNSGGEQFF. CDR3 sequence (DNA): TGTGCCAGCAAGAATTCGGGTGGGGAGCAGTTCTTC.

The V and J genes are TRBV4-2 and TRBJ1-1, with TRBD1 as a possible D gene (5 bases). Germline-derived CDR1 and CDR2 are LGHNA and YNFKEQ. This CDR3 is built from 17 residues. V was pared by 0 bases and J by 4 bases, with 18 bases between. CDR3 residues: CASSQDLRGVGSTEAFF. In nucleotides, the CDR3 is TGTGCCAGCAGCCAAGATCTTCGGGGGGTAGGATCCACTGAAGCTTTCTTT.

As to this clonotype: One base away lies a much larger clone, so this may be a sequencing read error. The chain combines TRBV29-1 with TRBJ2-1, with D possibly called TRBD1 or TRBD2 (5 bases each). Looked up from germline, CDR1 is SQVTM and CDR2 is ANQGSEA. This CDR3 has 13 residues. Here the CDR3 reads CGVMGDRKTEQFF. The DNA for the CDR3 is TGCGGCGTTATGGGGGATAGAAAGACTGAGCAGTTCTTC.

V is TRBV2 and J is TRBJ2-1; 11 bases line up with TRBD2. The J call is in doubt because the DNA end fits TRBJ2-7 better. The germline gives CDR1 SNHLY, CDR2 FYNNEI. The CDR3 totals 17 residues. CDR3 sequence (DNA): TGTGCCAGCAGCACCGGACTAGCGGGCCCCGGGTACAATGAGCAGTACTTC. It translates to CASSTGLAGPGYNEQYF.